A single sample gave rise to the 2 T cell receptor beta chains below, sequenced in a study of cytomegalovirus exposure and HLA in healthy donors. This PCR relied on a set of 60 Vbeta primers and 13 Jbeta primers. Produced via immunoSEQ multiplex PCR; TCRdb's table is partial and in-frame only. Seen here are 95,000 to 150,000 clones, 70% to 85% observed once, and the top ten hold roughly 3.5%. Material: PBMCs. Source of these receptors: a woman between 50 and 59 years old in good health and CMV-seronegative.

V gene TRBV6-1 combines with J gene TRBJ1-5; no clear D gene. V lost 0 bases to trimming and J lost 5 bases, with 5 bases between them. Germline loops: CDR1 MNHNS, CDR2 SASEGT. The CDR3 totals 13 residues. The CDR3, as DNA: TGTGCCAGCAGTGAAGCTCCTTATCAGCCCCAGCATTTT. The encoded protein is CASSEAPYQPQHF.

This clone is a singleton in its sample. The J gene is TRBJ2-7, the V gene TRBV6-1, with a weak D call TRBD2 (6 bases). The germline gives CDR1 MNHNS, CDR2 SASEGT. Trimming took 6 bases from V and 3 from J, leaving 15 bases between them. The CDR3 is 14 residues long. DNA of the CDR3: TGTGCCAGCAGCCCTACAAGGACTAACTACGAGCAGTACTTC. Its protein is CASSPTRTNYEQYF.